This TCR beta chain was sequenced for a study of Graves' ophthalmopathy and Graves' hyperthyroidism. The authors amplified TCR beta CDR3 regions, and they did so from RNA transcripts for repertoire sequencing. Second-round multiplex PCR came after a first-round RT-PCR that employed HTBI primers. TCRdb recomputed calls from the multiplex PCR reads with MiXCR, one row per CDR3 protein. The sample shows about 370,000 distinct CDR3 sequences, about 18% of them seen only once. This CDR3 spans 16 amino acids. The germline gives CDR1 SGHAT, CDR2 FQDESV (reference sequence). V was trimmed by 5 bases and J by 1 base, leaving 18 bases between them. Only a few counts were recorded for this clonotype.

The sample was peripheral blood. The chain couples TRBV11-1 to TRBJ2-7, with D perhaps being TRBD1 or TRBD2 (6 bases each). This TCR was recovered from an adult woman with stable Graves' hyperthyroidism. CDR3 residues: CASSPTPGGGSYEQYF. DNA of the CDR3: TGTGCCAGCAGCCCGACCCCCGGAGGGGGATCCTACGAGCAGTACTTC.